One and the same sample provided the 9 T cell receptor beta chains below, sequenced in a study of T cell responses to AZD1222 COVID-19 vaccine. The data were produced by immunoSEQ multiplex PCR, yet TCRdb's version contains in-frame clones alone and is incomplete. The table shows about 130,000 clones, with approximately 85% occurring only once. This specimen was peripheral blood, taken 28 days after the second dose of the MenACWY control vaccine. The receptors shown here come from an adult who received the MenACWY meningococcal vaccine as a control.

V is TRBV6-5 and J is TRBJ2-4; D ambiguous. The V end was cut by 4 bases, the J end by 1 base, with 8 bases between. The germline V gene encodes CDR1 MNHEY and CDR2 SVGAGI. This CDR3 is 14 amino acids long. For the CDR3, the DNA is TGTGCCAGCAGTTCCGGACCTGCCAAAAACATTCAGTACTTC. Its protein is CASSSGPAKNIQYF.

This chain uses TRBV5-1 with TRBJ2-2; either TRBD1 or TRBD2 may fit D (5 bases each). V lost 0 bases to trimming and J lost 3 bases, with 15 bases between them. This CDR3 region has 17 residues. CDR1 and CDR2 from the germline V gene are SGHRS and YFSETQ. Here the CDR3 reads CASSLDSGTYYTGELFF. The CDR3 DNA is TGCGCCAGCAGCTTGGACTCGGGGACCTATTACACCGGGGAGCTGTTTTTT.

V gene TRBV29-1 combines with J gene TRBJ1-1, with D possibly TRBD1 on 6 matching bases. This CDR3 has 13 residues. Germline CDR1 is SQVTM and CDR2 is ANQGSEA. Trimming removed 5 bases from V and 3 bases from J, with 13 bases in between. The CDR3 sequence is CSVSVSGDTEAFF. The CDR3, as DNA: TGCAGCGTTTCCGTTTCAGGGGACACTGAAGCTTTCTTT.

The chain couples TRBV10-3 to TRBJ2-7, with D uncertain. The ends were cut back, 6 bases at V and 5 bases at J, with 8 bases in the middle. The CDR3 runs 11 residues. Germline CDR1 ENHRY, CDR2 SYGVKD. The DNA for the CDR3 is TGTGCCATCAGGGGATATAACGAGCAGTACGTC. Translating gives CAIRGYNEQYV.

This chain connects TRBV7-9 to TRBJ1-1; TRBD1 is a possible D gene (6 bases). Germline V gene data show CDR1 as SEHNR and CDR2 as FQNEAQ (reference sequence). This CDR3 is built from 17 residues. Trimming pared 3 bases from V and 1 base from J, leaving 18 bases between. The CDR3 here is CASSLGQGRLRNTEAFF. The CDR3 region has the DNA TGTGCCAGCAGCTTGGGGCAGGGGCGATTAAGGAACACTGAAGCTTTCTTT. The variable domain in full, completed from reference TRBV7-9 and TRBJ1-1, reads DTGVSQNPRHKITKRGQNVTFRCDPISEHNRLYWYRQTLGQGPEFLTYFQNEAQLEKSRLLSDRFSAERPKGSFSTLEIQRTEQGDSAMYLCASSLGQGRLRNTEAFFGQGTRLTVV.

The J gene is TRBJ1-6, the V gene TRBV11-1, with 7 positions matching TRBD1. V was pared by 5 bases and J by 10 bases, with 8 bases of the junction left unmatched. The germline CDR1 and CDR2 sequences are SGHAT and FQDESV (reference sequence). The CDR3 extends over 14 amino acids. CDR3 amino acids: CASSRGQSPSPLHF. In DNA form, the CDR3 reads TGTGCCAGCAGCCGGGGACAGAGCCCCTCACCCCTCCACTTT.

The rearrangement uses TRBV18 and TRBJ2-5; D remains ambiguous. Trimming removed 5 bases from V and 5 bases from J, with 6 bases in between. CDR1 and CDR2 (germline): KGHSH, LQKENI. The CDR3 runs to 11 residues. The CDR3 sequence is CASSGRETQYF. CDR3 coding DNA: TGTGCCAGCTCAGGGCGGGAGACCCAGTACTTC.

This clone turned up a few times. The chain joins TRBV21-1 to TRBJ1-2; the DNA was not used to check the table's D call, TRBD1. TRBV21-1 is noted as a pseudogene. The CDR3 has 15 residues. The CDR3 is CASSKARGDPHGYTF. The CDR3 DNA follows: TGTGCCAGCAGCAAAGCCAGGGGAGACCCCCATGGCTACACCTTC.

This rearrangement joins TRBV29-1 to TRBJ1-2; TRBD1 might be the D (5 bases). Trimming removed 6 bases at V and 3 bases at J, with 11 bases between. Per germline, CDR1 SQVTM and CDR2 ANQGSEA. The CDR3 is made up of 12 amino acids. This CDR3 reads CSVKDSYYGYTF. The CDR3 DNA follows: TGCAGCGTCAAAGACAGTTACTATGGCTACACCTTC.